This T cell receptor beta chain was identified in a study of tumor-infiltrating lymphocytes in oesophageal squamous cell carcinoma. Germline lookup yields CDR1 MNHEY and CDR2 SVGEGT. V lost 4 bases to trimming and J lost 9 bases; unmatched junction nucleotides: 8. CDR3 length: 13 residues. MiXCR, applied by TCRdb to the PCR reads, yields one record per CDR3 protein. The sample lists about 13,000 distinct CDR3 sequences, about half seen once, with 9.5% to 13% in the top ten. This receptor was taken from a female donor with esophageal squamous cell carcinoma. The sample taken for sequencing was blood. The V gene is TRBV6-2 or TRBV6-3, the J gene TRBJ2-7; 8 bases match TRBD2. The CDR3 reads CASSSTGGSSQYF. The CDR3 DNA reads TGTGCCAGCAGTTCGACGGGAGGGAGTTCGCAGTACTTC.